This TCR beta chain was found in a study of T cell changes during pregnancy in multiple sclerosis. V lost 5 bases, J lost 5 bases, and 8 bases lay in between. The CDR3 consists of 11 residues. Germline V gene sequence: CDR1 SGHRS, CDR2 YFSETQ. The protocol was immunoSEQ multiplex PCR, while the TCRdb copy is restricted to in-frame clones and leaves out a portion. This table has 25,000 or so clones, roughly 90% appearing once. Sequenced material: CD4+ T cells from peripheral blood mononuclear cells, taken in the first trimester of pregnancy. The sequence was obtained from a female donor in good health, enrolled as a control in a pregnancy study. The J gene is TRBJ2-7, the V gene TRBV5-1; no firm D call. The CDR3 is CASSARDEQYF. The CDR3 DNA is TGCGCCAGCAGTGCCCGGGACGAGCAGTACTTC.